Listed here are 26 T cell receptor beta chains from one sample, sequenced in a study of neurological immune-mediated disorders. Stated time point: longitudinal time-point 2. A single record per CDR3 protein comes from TCRdb applying MiXCR to the 5' RACE reads. The sample holds approximately 82,000 distinct CDR3 sequences, about 13% seen once. Sequences were obtained from PBMCs. All receptors derive from a female donor with HTLV-1-associated myelopathy (HAM/TSP).

This clonotype was recorded many times. This sequence joins TRBV5-1 and TRBJ2-4; D possibly matches TRBD1 or TRBD2 (6 bases each). This CDR3 contains 16 residues. Trimming cost V 0 bases and J 3 bases, with 13 bases left between them. CDR1 SGHRS and CDR2 YFSETQ come from the germline V gene. CDR3 loop: CASSLDPGAGKNIQYF. The CDR3 region has the DNA TGCGCCAGCAGCTTGGATCCGGGGGCCGGCAAAAACATTCAGTACTTC.

The chain couples TRBV21-1 to TRBJ2-1. TRBV21-1 constitutes a pseudogene. CDR3 length equals 10 residues. CDR3 residues: CASLYNEQFF. The DNA of the CDR3 is TGTGCCAGCCTGTACAATGAGCAGTTCTTC.

This clonotype was seen ten or more times. This sequence joins TRBV7-9 and TRBJ2-3; 10 bases agree with TRBD2. J gave up 1 base and V 8 bases, and 0 bases lay outside the gene matches. The CDR3 contains 13 residues. Germline assignment: CDR1 SEHNR and CDR2 FQNEAQ (reference sequence). The CDR3 DNA follows: TGTGCCAGCGGACTAGCGGGCACAGATACGCAGTATTTT. Its translation: CASGLAGTDTQYF.

The chain joins TRBV7-8 to TRBJ1-4; D not certain. V was cut by 5 bases and J by 0 bases, with 10 bases left in between. The length of the CDR3 is 15 residues. In germline, CDR1 is SGHVS, CDR2 FQNEAQ. CDR3 in amino acids: CASSISAPTNEKLFF. In DNA form, the CDR3 reads TGTGCCAGCAGCATATCAGCCCCAACTAATGAAAAACTGTTTTTT.

This clonotype was detected ten times or more. The V call is TRBV21-1, the J call TRBJ1-2. TRBV21-1 is a listed pseudogene. CDR3 length equals 8 residues. The CDR3 DNA reads TGTGCCAGCAATGGCTACACCTTC. Amino acid sequence: CASNGYTF.

This chain uses TRBV6-5 with TRBJ2-3, with D possibly being TRBD1 or TRBD2 (7 bases each). The CDR3 loop spans 15 amino acids. V was trimmed by 2 bases and J by 5 bases, leaving 14 bases between them. From germline, CDR1 is MNHEY and CDR2 SVGAGI. The CDR3 region is CASSYRGRGQDTQYF. The CDR3 DNA is TGTGCCAGCAGTTACCGGGGGAGGGGGCAAGATACGCAGTATTTT.

This clonotype was counted many times. CDR3: CASRITGTTGELFF. The DNA of the CDR3 is TGTGCCAGCAGGATAACCGGGACCACCGGGGAGCTGTTTTTT. The V and J genes are TRBV7-9 and TRBJ2-2; the D gene could be TRBD1 or TRBD2 (5 bases each). The CDR3 runs 14 residues. Trimming left V 6 bases short and J 4 bases short, with 12 bases between. Germline V gene data show CDR1 as SEHNR and CDR2 as FQNEAQ (reference sequence).

In its sample, this clonotype was seen many times. This rearrangement joins TRBV5-6 to TRBJ2-5, with D tentatively TRBD1 (7 bases). The ends were cut back, 3 bases at V and 3 bases at J, with 15 bases in the middle. Germline CDR1 SGHDT, CDR2 YYEEEE. The CDR3 covers 15 residues. DNA for the CDR3: TGTGCCAGCAGCTCTGGGCAGGGGGAGGAAGAGACCCAGTACTTC. This translates into CASSSGQGEEETQYF.

This clonotype has at least ten counts. The chain uses TRBV4-2 and TRBJ2-7; D is perhaps TRBD1 or TRBD2 (5 bases each). Per germline, CDR1 LGHNA and CDR2 YNFKEQ. The CDR3 consists of 16 residues. V dropped 0 bases and J dropped 0 bases, with 12 bases sitting between them. The CDR3 sequence is CASSQDRAGSSYEQYF. The CDR3 DNA follows: TGTGCCAGCAGCCAAGACCGGGCAGGGAGCTCCTACGAGCAGTACTTC.

About this clonotype: Given a much more abundant clone one base away, this may be a read error. The chain couples TRBV5-6 to TRBJ2-1; no definite D call. Germline assignment: CDR1 SGHDT and CDR2 YYEEEE. CDR3 length: 12 residues. The CDR3 protein is CSSFSSYNEQFF. The CDR3, as DNA: TGTTCCAGCTTCAGCTCCTACAATGAGCAGTTCTTC.

The genes are TRBV28 and TRBJ2-7; D is undetermined. This CDR3 has 13 amino acids. V was shortened by 8 bases and J by 2 bases, with 13 bases between the two germline ends. Germline V CDR1 and CDR2: MDHEN, SYDVKM. The CDR3 here is CASGPGGPYEQYF. CDR3 bases: TGTGCCAGCGGCCCCGGCGGCCCCTACGAGCAGTACTTC.

Many counts were recorded for this clonotype. This chain uses TRBV4-3 with TRBJ2-1, with D possibly matching TRBD2 (5 bases). From germline, CDR1 is LGHNA and CDR2 YSLEER. Trimming took off 3 bases at V and 4 bases at J, with 10 bases between the two ends. The CDR3 sequence is 14 residues long. This chain's CDR3 is CASSQRGPYNEQFF. In DNA, the CDR3 is TGCGCCAGCAGCCAGCGCGGGCCGTACAATGAGCAGTTCTTC.

This clonotype was observed at least ten times. V and J are TRBV28 and TRBJ1-5, with D hard to call. The germline V and J ends were trimmed by 5 bases and 5 bases, with 16 bases remaining between them. The CDR3 spans 15 residues. Germline CDR1 reads MDHEN; CDR2 reads SYDVKM. The CDR3 spells CASSPPAGSYQPQHF. The CDR3 bases are TGTGCCAGCAGTCCCCCGGCAGGTTCCTATCAGCCCCAGCATTTT.

At least ten counts were recorded for this clonotype. The gene calls are TRBV6-2 or TRBV6-3 and TRBJ2-7; 8 bases line up with TRBD2. With V trimmed by 4 bases and J by 4 bases, 9 bases remained unmatched. This CDR3 spans 15 amino acids. Per the germline V gene, CDR1 is MNHEY and CDR2 is SVGEGT. The CDR3 sequence is CASSFNGGVPYEQYF. The DNA for the CDR3 is TGTGCCAGCAGTTTCAACGGGGGGGTCCCTTACGAGCAGTACTTC.

This clonotype has ten or more counts. This chain links TRBV12-3 or TRBV12-4 with TRBJ1-1; 7 nucleotides match TRBD1. V lost 6 bases, J lost 11 bases, and 15 bases stayed unmatched. The CDR3 totals 14 residues. CDR3 sequence: CASSQIFRGLRAFF. The CDR3 region has the DNA TGTGCCAGCAGCCAGATCTTTAGGGGGCTGCGGGCTTTCTTT.

This clonotype appeared many times. The chain links TRBV10-3 to TRBJ2-1; the match to TRBD1 covers 9 bases. V was clipped by 3 bases and J by 10 bases; unmatched bases: 7. The CDR3 covers 14 residues. The germline CDR1 and CDR2 sequences are ENHRY and SYGVKD. CDR3 DNA sequence: TGTGCCATCAGTGAACTACAGGGGGCCTGGGAGCAGTTCTTC. Encoded protein: CAISELQGAWEQFF.

Comments on this clonotype: A read error may be the cause here, since a much bigger clone is one base away. This chain links TRBV28 with TRBJ1-2; no firm D call. The CDR3 spans 11 residues. Germline loops: CDR1 MDHEN, CDR2 SYDVKM. The CDR3 coding sequence is TGTACCACCATGGTCGCCAACGGCTACACCTTC. Its protein product is CTTMVANGYTF.

This clonotype has a count of ten or more. This sequence joins TRBV2 and TRBJ2-2, with D perhaps TRBD1 or TRBD2 (5 bases each). Germline V lookup: CDR1 SNHLY, CDR2 FYNNEI. CDR3 length: 14 residues. V lost 4 bases to trimming and J lost 3 bases, with 9 bases between them. Written as DNA, the CDR3 is TGTGCCAGCAGTGTTCTGGGGGACACCGGGGAGCTGTTTTTT. This codes for CASSVLGDTGELFF.

This clonotype has a count of ten or more. The V call is TRBV7-3, the J call TRBJ2-3; a weak D match, TRBD2 (6 bases). The CDR3 consists of 17 residues. V lost 0 bases, J lost 2 bases, and 15 bases lay in between. From germline, CDR1 is SGHTA and CDR2 FQGTGA. The DNA of the CDR3 is TGTGCCAGCAGCTTAACGTACTCGCGGGGAAACACAGATACGCAGTATTTT. Translating it yields CASSLTYSRGNTDTQYF.

Many counts were recorded for this clonotype. The V and J genes are TRBV21-1 and TRBJ2-7. TRBV21-1 is a pseudogene segment. The CDR3 contains 14 residues. The CDR3 DNA reads TGTGCCAGCAGTCGCCTGAGGCGCTCCTACGAGCAGTACTTC. Translation: CASSRLRRSYEQYF.

This clonotype was seen ten or more times. The genes are TRBV29-1 and TRBJ1-3, with D possibly TRBD1 on 5 matching bases. Germline CDR1 SQVTM, CDR2 ANQGSEA. V lost 1 base and J lost 1, with 17 bases in between. This CDR3 has 17 amino acids. The CDR3 loop is CSVEVPREWGSGNTIYF. DNA of the CDR3: TGCAGCGTTGAAGTCCCCCGGGAGTGGGGGTCTGGAAACACCATATATTTT.

This clonotype was recorded at least ten times. The chain combines TRBV7-2 with TRBJ1-1; D gene ambiguous. The CDR3 is made up of 13 amino acids. Germline V gives CDR1 SGHTA, CDR2 FQGNSA. Trimming removed 1 base at V and 11 bases at J, with 14 bases between. DNA for the CDR3: TGTGCCAGCAGCTTAGTAGAGGGTTTGAATGCTTTCTTT. This sequence encodes CASSLVEGLNAFF.

This clonotype was seen repeatedly, ten times or more. The gene calls are TRBV20-1 and TRBJ2-1; D possibly matches TRBD1 or TRBD2 (7 bases each). The CDR3 is 13 amino acids. Germline values: CDR1 DFQATT, CDR2 SNEGSKA (reference sequence). CDR3 in DNA: TGCAGCGCAGGGGGGGGCCGAGGCAATGAGCAGTTCTTC. Encoded protein: CSAGGGRGNEQFF.

This clonotype has at least ten counts. This chain links TRBV28 with TRBJ2-2; D may be TRBD1 (6 bases). V lost 5 bases and J lost 1, with 14 bases in between. Germline V gene lookup returns CDR1 MDHEN and CDR2 SYDVKM. The CDR3 is 16 residues long. CDR3 region: CASSPPPGQNTGELFF. The CDR3 nucleotides are TGTGCCAGCAGTCCTCCTCCGGGACAGAACACCGGGGAGCTGTTTTTT. The whole variable domain, remainder taken from reference TRBV28 and TRBJ2-2, is DVKVTQSSRYLVKRTGEKVFLECVQDMDHENMFWYRQDPGLGLRLIYFSYDVKMKEKGDIPEGYSVSREKKERFSLILESASTNQTSMYLCASSPPPGQNTGELFFGEGSRLTVL.

Many counts were recorded for this clonotype. The chain recombines TRBV5-1 with TRBJ2-3; TRBD2 is a possible D gene (6 bases). Trimming left V 2 bases short and J 2 bases short, with 12 bases between. CDR3 length: 15 residues. Germline assignment: CDR1 SGHRS and CDR2 YFSETQ. CDR3 sequence: CASSFRDSDTDTQYF. The CDR3 DNA is TGCGCCAGCAGCTTCCGGGACTCAGACACAGATACGCAGTATTTT.

This clonotype appeared many times. The CDR3 coding sequence is TGCAGTGCTCACTACGGGACAGCTTCCTACGAGCAGTACTTC. Its translation: CSAHYGTASYEQYF. This chain joins TRBV20-1 and TRBJ2-7; 7 bases are a match to TRBD1. V lost 5 bases, J lost 1 base, and 8 bases stayed unmatched. Germline CDR1 and CDR2: DFQATT and SNEGSKA (reference sequence). The CDR3 loop spans 14 amino acids.